This TCR beta chain came from a study of T cells in Graves' hyperthyroidism and ophthalmopathy. Study results and caveats: Most thyroid clonotypes expanded above 0.001 were also detected in blood. Ophthalmopathy cases were set apart from stable hyperthyroidism by a 13 V-J model.

Trimming cost V 1 base and J 6 bases; bases outside gene matches: 6. The V gene's germline CDR1 is GTSNPN and CDR2 SVGIG (reference sequence). The CDR3 covers 16 residues. Regions amplified from RNA transcripts were the TCR beta CDR3 regions. TCR CDR3 underwent first-round RT-PCR with the HTBI primer set. TCRdb reprocessed the multiplex PCR reads via MiXCR and lists one record per CDR3 protein. The repertoire has hundreds of thousands of distinct CDR3 sequences, approximately 13% of them found once; the top ten carry 5.5% to 7.5%. Hyperthyroidism in the patients, aged 18 to 65, was newly diagnosed and under 2 months in duration. In making diagnoses, clinical symptoms, serum thyroxine and TRAb, thyroid ultrasound and orbital computed tomography were all used. This clonotype occurred many times. Its target is not known.

The genes are TRBV30 and TRBJ2-3; 14 bases align to TRBD2. This sequence originates from a woman in her 30s with Graves' hyperthyroidism that later progressed to Graves' ophthalmopathy. Sequencing was done on a sample of blood. CDR3 DNA: TGTGCCTGGAGTGGGGGACTAGCGGGAGTTGCGGATACGCAGTATTTT. Its protein product is CAWSGGLAGVADTQYF.